These T cell receptor beta chains were read from a single sample in a study of blood T cells in healthy people across ages. A single record per CDR3 protein comes from TCRdb applying MiXCR to the 5' RACE reads. The sample consists of around 1.5 million distinct CDR3 sequences, roughly 64% of them appearing once. The sequencing input was blood. The receptors come from a man aged 18 to 29 in good health. The conserved cysteine and the conserved F or W are not part of the CDR3 here.

TRBV6-5,-,ASSYLGQGEQY
TRBV5-1,TRBJ2-2,ASIQGETNTGELF
TRBV20-1,TRBJ2-1,SARAPVNSPGPNEQF
TRBV7-9,TRBJ2-5,ASSLGAGATETQY
TRBV6-6,TRBJ2-5,ASSPSGGASETQY
TRBV7-2,TRBJ1-5,ASSLQAGADQPQH
TRBV5-1,TRBJ2-1,ASSWIVSGGTYNEQF
TRBV7-2,TRBJ2-3,ASSPGVGGQLYTPWTQY
TRBV7-9,TRBJ2-3,ASLGPTDTQY
TRBV4-1,TRBJ2-3,ASSQVAATSTDTQY
TRBV5-1,TRBJ1-1,ASSPAGQGTEAF
TRBV11-2,TRBJ2-3,ASSLSTRHRGDTQY
TRBV6-2/TRBV6-3,TRBJ1-1,ASSSQGSYTEAF
TRBV6-1,TRBJ1-4,ASSRDRGTGEKLF
TRBV11-2,TRBJ2-3,ASSGAGKYTDTQY
TRBV27,TRBJ2-7,ASSLTGLNSYEQY
TRBV30,TRBJ2-6,AWSEMTSGANVLT
TRBV20-1,TRBJ1-4,RADFRSKNEKLF
TRBV10-3,TRBJ2-7,AISEAPGTYSYEQY
TRBV6-5,TRBJ2-5,ASSSKYQETQY
TRBV7-2,TRBJ1-3,ASSLRGQAGNTIY
TRBV4-1,TRBJ2-3,ASSQLARSTDTQY
TRBV27,TRBJ2-7,ASSINRNRGNSYEQY
TRBV10-1,-,ASSSTGRRPEDRTQY
TRBV10-1,TRBJ1-2,ASSESGQPYGYT
TRBV20-1,TRBJ1-2,SARRGGYT
TRBV6-6,TRBJ2-7,ASSIHGEQY
TRBV27,TRBJ2-7,ASSPSRVLAYEQY
TRBV6-2/TRBV6-3,TRBJ1-6,AGRQGSSYNSPLH
TRBV27,TRBJ1-4,ASSSPSGSNEKLF
TRBV28,TRBJ2-7,ASSSPDRAYEQY
TRBV6-5,TRBJ2-7,ASSYSGRDHEQY
TRBV12-3/TRBV12-4,TRBJ1-2,ASSRFAGVNYGYT
TRBV5-6,TRBJ1-2,ASSPQARYGYT
TRBV5-1,TRBJ2-5,ASSLGTVPQETQY
TRBV20-1,TRBJ2-1,SARSDRGPYNEQF
TRBV4-1,TRBJ1-1,ASSHTDLNTEAF
TRBV10-3,TRBJ2-1,AISAEGKSYNEQF
TRBV21-1,TRBJ1-4,ASSKGEDNPNEKLF
TRBV6-5,TRBJ2-1,ASSYELESGADEQF
TRBV27,TRBJ2-1,ASTAGGPRNEQF
TRBV6-2/TRBV6-3,TRBJ2-5,ASRALGETQY
TRBV27,TRBJ1-1,ASSYSEMNTEAF
TRBV5-1,TRBJ1-5,ASSVDGGDQPQH
TRBV29-1,TRBJ1-2,SVEDRIRKDGYT
TRBV12-3/TRBV12-4,TRBJ2-7,ASSPTGTEYYEQY
TRBV12-3/TRBV12-4,TRBJ2-1,AVSSSYNEQF
TRBV11-2,TRBJ2-7,ASSQKSGTVGDEQY
TRBV20-1,TRBJ2-7,SANKGPYEQY
TRBV12-3/TRBV12-4,TRBJ2-1,ASIGGGSSYNEQF
TRBV6-2/TRBV6-3,TRBJ2-7,ASSYKDTYEQY
TRBV20-1,TRBJ1-1,SARGPRTEAF